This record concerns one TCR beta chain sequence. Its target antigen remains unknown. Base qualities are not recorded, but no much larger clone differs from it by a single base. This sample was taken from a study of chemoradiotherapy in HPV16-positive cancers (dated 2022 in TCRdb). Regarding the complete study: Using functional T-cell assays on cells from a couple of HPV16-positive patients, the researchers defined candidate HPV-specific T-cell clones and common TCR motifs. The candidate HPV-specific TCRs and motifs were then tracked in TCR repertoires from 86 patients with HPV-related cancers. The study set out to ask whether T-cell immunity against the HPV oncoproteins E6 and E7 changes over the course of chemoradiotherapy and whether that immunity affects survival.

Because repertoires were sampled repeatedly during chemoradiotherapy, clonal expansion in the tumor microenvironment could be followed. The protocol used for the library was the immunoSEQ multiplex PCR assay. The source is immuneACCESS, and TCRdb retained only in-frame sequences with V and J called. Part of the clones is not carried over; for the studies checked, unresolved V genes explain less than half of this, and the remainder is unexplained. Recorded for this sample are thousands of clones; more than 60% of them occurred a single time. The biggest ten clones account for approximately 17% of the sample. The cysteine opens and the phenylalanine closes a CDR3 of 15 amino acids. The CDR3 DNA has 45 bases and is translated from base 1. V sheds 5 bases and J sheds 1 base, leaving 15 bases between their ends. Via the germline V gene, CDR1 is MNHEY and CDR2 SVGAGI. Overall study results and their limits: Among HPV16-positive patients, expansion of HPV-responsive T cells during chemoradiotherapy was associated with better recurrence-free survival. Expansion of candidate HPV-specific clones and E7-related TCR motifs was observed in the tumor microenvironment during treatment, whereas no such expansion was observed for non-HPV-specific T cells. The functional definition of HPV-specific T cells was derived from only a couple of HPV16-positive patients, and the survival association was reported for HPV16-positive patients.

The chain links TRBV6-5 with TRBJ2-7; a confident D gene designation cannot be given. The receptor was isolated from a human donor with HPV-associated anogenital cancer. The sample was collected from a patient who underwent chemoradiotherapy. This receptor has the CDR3 CASSTTGIGSYEQYF. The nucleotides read TGTGCCAGCAGTACCACTGGGATCGGATCCTACGAGCAGTACTTC.